The source of this T cell receptor (beta chain) is a study of shared T cell receptors in the human thymus. The CDR3 consists of 15 residues. J gave up 2 bases and V 7 bases, and 9 bases lay outside the gene matches. The V gene's germline CDR1 is WSHSY and CDR2 SAAADI. Sequencing was performed with immunoSEQ multiplex PCR; in TCRdb, only in-frame clones are kept and a portion is missing. The table lists hundreds of thousands of clones, over 75% of them singletons, with around 0.0099% in the top ten. These records were also assigned to another study, of human thymus T cells. That publication notes: Healthy Finnish infants having corrective surgery for congenital heart defects served as donors. Thymic tissue was derived from resections collected during corrective heart surgery. V and J gene usage appeared biased in thymic and blood repertoires. What related research reported was that thymic repertoires overlapped highly among unrelated individuals.

Sequencing used thymocytes. The sequence came from a boy under three years old with a congenital heart defect. The chain uses TRBV10-2 and TRBJ2-7, with 9 bases aligning to TRBD1. CDR3 protein: CASTTGTGTPYEQYF. DNA for the CDR3: TGCGCCAGCACCACCGGGACAGGGACGCCCTACGAGCAGTACTTC.